This note documents a single T cell receptor beta chain sequence. The data were obtained in a study of blood T cell repertoires in COVID-19. The table came from immunoSEQ multiplex PCR; TCRdb's copy has only in-frame clones and leaves some out. Of almost 300,000 clones detected, around 86% appear once; the ten largest clones hold 1% to 1.5%. In germline, CDR1 is KGHSH, CDR2 LQKENI. CDR3 length: 16 amino acids. Trimming cost V 3 bases and J 4 bases; bases outside gene matches: 9. Specimen: peripheral blood. This receptor was taken from a man aged 70 or older with acute or convalescent COVID-19. The V gene is TRBV18, the J gene TRBJ1-5, with TRBD1 identical over 7 bases. The CDR3 sequence is CASSPAGDRANQPQHF. As DNA, the CDR3 is TGTGCCAGCTCACCGGCCGGCGACAGGGCTAATCAGCCCCAGCATTTT. Variable domain in full (rest from reference TRBV18 and TRBJ1-5): NAGVMQNPRHLVRRRGQEARLRCSPMKGHSHVYWYRQLPEEGLKFMVYLQKENIIDESGMPKERFSAEFPKEGPSILRIQQVVRGDSAAYFCASSPAGDRANQPQHFGDGTRLSIL.